This TCR beta chain derives from a study of CD8+ T cells in alopecia areata. The CDR3 covers 15 residues. Germline V gene lookup returns CDR1 SGHKS and CDR2 YYEKEE (reference sequence). V gave up 0 bases and J gave up 1 base, with 10 bases separating them. Treatment in this sample: oral pan-JAK inhibitor, 5-10 mg twice daily. Researchers gathered lesional scalp punch biopsies and peripheral blood from patients with alopecia areata. Study-level results: Among the top 100, expanded CD8+ clones, as well as scalp clonality, were significantly decreased by tofacitinib. More clonal than normal scalp was lesional scalp, particularly alopecia totalis/universalis.

With respect to this clone: The antigen is not known.

cDNA serving as the sequencing template came from extracted, reverse transcribed RNA. TCRdb's table, derived via immunoSEQ multiplex PCR, lists solely in-frame clones and lacks some. Here the sample spans more than 2,500 clones, 65% to 80% being singletons. The TCR comes from a human donor with alopecia areata. The starting material was skin, obtained at week 24, from a patient treated with tofacitinib. The rearrangement joins TRBV5-5 to TRBJ1-1; D not resolved. The CDR3 loop reads CASSLGWTQNTEAFF. Here the CDR3 DNA reads TGTGCCAGCAGCTTGGGGTGGACCCAGAACACTGAAGCTTTCTTT.